Listed here are 25 T cell receptor beta chains from one sample, sequenced in a study of T cell responses to AZD1222 COVID-19 vaccine. Some clones are missing from TCRdb's copy, which holds only in-frame ones; the method was immunoSEQ multiplex PCR. The sample includes 100,000 to 150,000 clones, 90% of them seen just once. The sample in question was peripheral blood, obtained on day 0 of AZD1222 vaccination. The receptors come from an adult in good health.

The chain employs TRBV5-8 and TRBJ2-5, with no clear D. Trimming removed 6 bases from V and 0 bases from J, with 21 bases in between. The germline V gene has CDR1 SGHTS and CDR2 YDEGEE. The CDR3 consists of 17 residues. The CDR3 loop is CASTPTGTQKDQETQYF. The CDR3 nucleotides are TGTGCCAGCACCCCGACGGGTACACAGAAGGACCAAGAGACCCAGTACTTC.

The V gene is TRBV6-5, the J gene TRBJ2-7, with D uncertain. Germline CDR1 and CDR2: MNHEY and SVGAGI. Trimming removed 0 bases from V and 4 bases from J, with 10 bases in between. This CDR3 is built from 14 residues. CDR3 sequence reads: CASSYSPGTYEQYF. The CDR3 nucleotides read TGTGCCAGCAGTTACTCCCCCGGAACATACGAGCAGTACTTC.

This chain links TRBV19 with TRBJ1-1; 7 bases are a match to TRBD1. V dropped 7 bases and J dropped 1; count of bases not matched to a gene: 15. The CDR3 covers 17 residues. CDR1 and CDR2 (germline): LNHDA, SQIVND (reference sequence). CDR3 nucleotides: TGTGCCAGTACCAGGAGGGGACAGTCCGATAGGAACACTGAAGCTTTCTTT. The encoded protein is CASTRRGQSDRNTEAFF.

The chain carries TRBV20-1 and TRBJ1-1, with a weak D call TRBD1 (5 bases). Germline V gives CDR1 DFQATT, CDR2 SNEGSKA (reference sequence). The CDR3 is 11 amino acids. The chain's CDR3 is CSGGENTEAFF. The CDR3 region has the DNA TGCAGCGGGGGGGAGAACACTGAAGCTTTCTTT.

This chain links TRBV6-1 with TRBJ1-3, with unresolved D. CDR1 is MNHNS and CDR2 is SASEGT in the germline V gene. This CDR3 has 14 amino acids. The V gene lost 1 base and the J gene lost 4 bases, with 8 bases spanning the gap. The CDR3 DNA sequence: TGTGCCAGCAGTGAAGTTGGTCACGGAAACACCATATATTTT. Translation: CASSEVGHGNTIYF.

The chain recombines TRBV7-9 with TRBJ2-7, with D maybe TRBD1 (6 bases). Trimming cost V 8 bases and J 1 base, with 15 bases left between them. The CDR3 has 14 amino acids. In germline, CDR1 is SEHNR, CDR2 FQNEAQ (reference sequence). CDR3 protein: CASATDRPSYEQYF. DNA of the CDR3: TGTGCCAGCGCGACCGACAGGCCATCCTACGAGCAGTACTTC.

The chain links TRBV27 to TRBJ2-5; D is perhaps TRBD1 or TRBD2 (6 bases each). From germline, CDR1 is MNHEY and CDR2 SMNVEV (reference sequence). The CDR3 is made up of 15 amino acids. V was cut by 6 bases and J by 4 bases, with 18 bases left in between. For the CDR3, the DNA is TGTGCCAGCAGCTTAACAGGGACTTTGGGAGAGACCCAGTACTTC. This codes for CASSLTGTLGETQYF.

The rearrangement joins TRBV28 to TRBJ1-5; the D gene is possibly TRBD1 (5 bases). Germline CDR1 is MDHEN and CDR2 is SYDVKM. The CDR3 runs 16 residues. The V and J ends lost 3 bases and 0 bases respectively, with 12 bases between them. The CDR3 protein is CASSFRDGPSNQPQHF. The DNA of the CDR3 is TGTGCCAGCAGTTTCCGGGACGGACCTAGCAATCAGCCCCAGCATTTT.

This clone was detected only once. The chain combines TRBV25-1 with TRBJ2-2; TRBD1 matches 11 bases. J was trimmed by 7 bases and V by 9 bases; bases with no gene match: 4. CDR1 MGHDK and CDR2 SYGVNS come from the germline V gene. The CDR3 is 13 amino acids. CDR3 in amino acids: CASWTGGVGELFF. As DNA, the CDR3 is TGTGCCAGTTGGACAGGGGGCGTCGGGGAGCTGTTTTTT.

The chain couples TRBV6-2 or TRBV6-3 to TRBJ1-1; D ambiguous. CDR1 is MNHEY and CDR2 is SVGEGT in the germline V gene. The ends were cut back, 2 bases at V and 4 bases at J, with 17 bases in the middle. The CDR3 loop spans 16 amino acids. CDR3 amino acids: CASSYPPRVSGTEAFF. CDR3 sequence (DNA): TGTGCCAGCAGTTACCCTCCTCGAGTCTCGGGCACTGAAGCTTTCTTT.

The V gene is TRBV14, the J gene TRBJ1-5; no definite D call. The V gene lost 3 bases and the J gene lost 6 bases, with 9 bases spanning the gap. The CDR3 length is 13 residues. Germline V gene sequence: CDR1 SGHDN, CDR2 FVKESK. The chain's CDR3 is CASSHYSGQPQHF. CDR3 sequence (DNA): TGTGCCAGCAGCCATTACTCAGGTCAGCCCCAGCATTTT.

This clone was observed once. The V gene is TRBV4-1, the J gene TRBJ2-2; 11 bases are shared with TRBD2. V gave up 4 bases and J gave up 5 bases; unmatched junction bases: 6. Germline V CDR1 and CDR2: MGHRA, YSYEKL. The CDR3 is made up of 16 amino acids. CDR3 amino acids: CASSRLAGGTTGELFF. CDR3 coding DNA: TGCGCCAGCAGCCGTCTAGCGGGAGGCACGACCGGGGAGCTGTTTTTT.

The chain uses TRBV24-1 and TRBJ2-2; D is tentatively TRBD1 or TRBD2 (5 bases each). The CDR3 consists of 15 residues. Germline V gene lookup returns CDR1 KGHDR and CDR2 SFDVKD. V lost 3 bases, J lost 7 bases, and 14 bases lay in between. The CDR3 sequence is CATSDTLRAGGELFF. The CDR3 nucleotides are TGTGCCACCAGTGATACCCTCAGGGCGGGCGGGGAGCTGTTTTTT.

J is TRBJ2-3 and V is TRBV28; 9 bases match TRBD2. V shed 7 bases, J shed 0 bases, and the junction held 17 bases outside the gene matches. Germline V lookup: CDR1 MDHEN, CDR2 SYDVKM. The CDR3 has 19 amino acids. This CDR3 is CASNFRVGSSGTSTDTQYF. The DNA for the CDR3 is TGTGCCAGCAATTTCAGGGTCGGATCTAGCGGGACCAGCACAGATACGCAGTATTTT.

The chain uses TRBV28 and TRBJ2-2; D perhaps matches TRBD2 (6 bases). Germline V CDR1 and CDR2: MDHEN, SYDVKM. V was shortened by 5 bases and J by 0 bases, with 13 bases between the two germline ends. CDR3 length equals 16 residues. The CDR3 sequence: CASSRPGGANTGELFF. The CDR3 region has the DNA TGTGCCAGCAGTCGGCCGGGCGGGGCGAACACCGGGGAGCTGTTTTTT.

This sequence joins TRBV29-1 and TRBJ2-3; TRBD1 agrees at 10 bases. The CDR3 covers 14 residues. V gave up 8 bases and J gave up 1 base; unmatched junction bases: 6. The germline gives CDR1 SQVTM, CDR2 ANQGSEA. CDR3 in DNA: TGCAGCACGACAGGGGGCTTGGGCACAGATACGCAGTATTTT. Protein product: CSTTGGLGTDTQYF.

This clone was detected once. CDR3 protein: CASSRSPTGTEAFF. The CDR3 DNA sequence: TGTGCCAGCAGCCGCTCCCCGACAGGGACTGAAGCTTTCTTT. The V call is TRBV3-1 (or the pseudogene TRBV3-2), the J call TRBJ1-1, with TRBD1 matching over 7 bases. The germline V gene encodes CDR1 LGHDT and CDR2 YNNKEL (reference sequence). This CDR3 contains 14 residues. V dropped 4 bases and J dropped 5; count of bases not matched to a gene: 7.

V is TRBV7-7 and J is TRBJ2-1; TRBD2 aligns across 9 bases. Germline V lookup: CDR1 SSHAT, CDR2 FNYEAQ (reference sequence). Losses at the gene ends were 5 bases for V and 9 bases for J; bases not matched to a gene: 11. CDR3 size: 15 residues. The CDR3 DNA follows: TGTGCCAGCAGCCCCTTGGTAGCGGGAGAGGGTGAGCAGTTCTTC. Its protein product is CASSPLVAGEGEQFF.

V is TRBV11-2 and J is TRBJ1-1; D is ambiguous. CDR1 is SGHAT, CDR2 FQNNGV, per germline. V gave up 5 bases and J gave up 4 bases, with 14 bases separating them. The CDR3 spans 14 residues. This chain's CDR3 is CASSPGRGITEAFF. As DNA, the CDR3 is TGTGCCAGCAGCCCTGGCAGAGGGATCACTGAAGCTTTCTTT.

The chain links TRBV9 to TRBJ2-3; 13 positions match TRBD2. The CDR3 runs 16 residues. The germline V gene encodes CDR1 SGDLS and CDR2 YYNGEE. Trimming removed 3 bases from V and 4 bases from J; junction bases left unmatched: 5. CDR3 region: CASSAGLAGSADTQYF. The CDR3 nucleotides are TGTGCCAGCAGCGCGGGACTAGCGGGATCCGCAGATACGCAGTATTTT.

The chain links TRBV14 to TRBJ2-1; 10 bases fit TRBD2. Germline CDR1 SGHDN, CDR2 FVKESK. Losses at the gene ends were 0 bases for V and 7 bases for J; bases not matched to a gene: 15. The CDR3 totals 19 residues. The CDR3 nucleotides read TGTGCCAGCAGCCAAGACTGGGTCCGGGGCCTTAGCGGGAGGAATGAGCAGTTCTTC. This encodes CASSQDWVRGLSGRNEQFF. Combining the CDR3 with reference TRBV14 and TRBJ2-1 gives the whole variable domain EAGVTQFPSHSVIEKGQTVTLRCDPISGHDNLYWYRRVMGKEIKFLLHFVKESKQDESGMPNNRFLAERTGGTYSTLKVQPAELEDSGVYFCASSQDWVRGLSGRNEQFFGPGTRLTVL.

This rearrangement joins TRBV24-1 to TRBJ2-7; D is tentatively TRBD1 or TRBD2 (5 bases each). The CDR3 spans 14 residues. V lost 0 bases and J 6 bases, leaving 11 bases between the germline ends. Germline V gives CDR1 KGHDR, CDR2 SFDVKD. CDR3 sequence reads: CATSDLRVGTEQYF. Written as DNA, the CDR3 is TGTGCCACCAGTGATTTGCGTGTAGGGACCGAGCAGTACTTC.

V is TRBV5-4 and J is TRBJ2-1; 10 nucleotides line up with TRBD2. Germline V CDR1 and CDR2: SGHNT, YYREEE (reference sequence). CDR3 length: 17 residues. J was trimmed by 6 bases and V by 4 bases; bases with no gene match: 13. The CDR3 sequence: CASSPGGAAGGPNEQFF. CDR3 nucleotide sequence: TGTGCCAGCAGCCCCGGGGGGGCAGCGGGAGGGCCCAATGAGCAGTTCTTC.

This clone has just one count. This chain joins TRBV6-1 and TRBJ1-1; D call uncertain. The CDR3 contains 13 residues. The germline gives CDR1 MNHNS, CDR2 SASEGT. V was shortened by 7 bases and J by 3 bases, with 12 bases between the two germline ends. The chain's CDR3 is CASTLRKDTEAFF. The CDR3 coding sequence is TGTGCCAGCACCCTTCGGAAAGACACTGAAGCTTTCTTT.

This clone occurred a few times. V and J are TRBV10-1 and TRBJ2-4; the D gene is possibly TRBD1 (6 bases). The CDR3 covers 15 residues. Between the trimmed V and J ends, which lost 3 bases and 6 bases, there was a span of 15 bases. CDR1 is WNHNN and CDR2 is SYGVQD in the germline V gene (reference sequence). DNA of the CDR3: TGCGCCAGCAGTGAATCACAGGGAGCAACAAACATTCAGTACTTC. Its translation is CASSESQGATNIQYF.